This T cell receptor beta chain stems from a study of cytomegalovirus exposure and HLA in healthy donors. As concerns this clone: The target antigen is unknown.

PCR involved 60 Vbeta and 13 Jbeta primers. Method: immunoSEQ multiplex PCR; TCRdb's copy keeps in-frame clones and lacks some. The sample consists of under 200,000 clones, 84% of them appearing once. The study's findings and limits: A later analysis found TCR association rates differed by HLA locus, highest for DRB1 and lowest for HLA-C.

V dropped 0 bases and J dropped 4 bases, with 13 bases sitting between them. The CDR3 has 15 amino acids. Germline CDR1 is SGDLS and CDR2 is YYNGEE. This receptor was taken from a boy under 18 in good health and CMV-seronegative. The sequencing input was PBMCs. The chain carries TRBV9 and TRBJ1-1; tentatively, D is TRBD1 (5 bases). CDR3 sequence: CASSVGTGGVTEAFF. In DNA, the CDR3 is TGTGCCAGCAGCGTAGGGACTGGAGGGGTCACTGAAGCTTTCTTT. Filled out from reference TRBV9 and TRBJ1-1, the complete variable domain reads DSGVTQTPKHLITATGQRVTLRCSPRSGDLSVYWYQQSLDQGLQFLIQYYNGEERAKGNILERFSAQQFPDLHSELNLSSLELGDSALYFCASSVGTGGVTEAFFGQGTRLTVV.